Listed here are 27 T cell receptor beta chains from one sample, sequenced in a study of shared clonotypes between healthy human individuals. The data were produced by immunoSEQ multiplex PCR, yet TCRdb's version contains in-frame clones alone and is incomplete. The sample yields about 770,000 clones, over 55% seen once. What was sequenced was memory CD4+ T cells sorted from blood. Subset meaning: CD45RA-negative fraction. The source is a woman in her 30s in good health.

This clone was detected once. The same CDR3 also results from other DNA sequences found in this sample. The V gene is TRBV5-1, the J gene TRBJ2-5; D is possibly TRBD1 (5 bases). CDR1 is SGHRS and CDR2 is YFSETQ in the germline V gene. The CDR3 is 14 amino acids. V was clipped by 0 bases and J by 1 base, with 7 bases between them. This chain's CDR3 is CASSLGTGQETQYF. The CDR3 DNA is TGCGCCAGCAGCTTGGGAACAGGCCAAGAGACCCAGTACTTC.

The V call is TRBV7-6, the J call TRBJ2-1, with D perhaps TRBD2 (7 bases). This CDR3 has 14 residues. The V and J ends lost 6 bases and 4 bases respectively, with 13 bases between them. Germline V CDR1 and CDR2: SGHVS, FNYEAQ. CDR3 region: CASRRGAGYNEQFF. In DNA form, the CDR3 reads TGTGCCAGCAGACGGGGGGCAGGGTACAATGAGCAGTTCTTC.

This chain uses TRBV6-4 with TRBJ2-3, with 13 bases identical to TRBD2. CDR3 length: 15 residues. From germline, CDR1 is MRHNA and CDR2 SNTAGT. Trimming cost V 3 bases and J 6 bases; bases outside gene matches: 3. CDR3 in amino acids: CASSELAGGLDTQYF. For the CDR3, the DNA is TGTGCCAGCAGTGAACTAGCGGGAGGGTTGGATACGCAGTATTTT.

The chain couples TRBV5-1 to TRBJ2-2; D perhaps matches TRBD1 (6 bases). The CDR3 runs to 15 residues. Trimming left V 3 bases short and J 1 base short, with 10 bases between. Germline V gene data show CDR1 as SGHRS and CDR2 as YFSETQ. This chain's CDR3 is CASSSGQQNTGELFF. The CDR3 DNA reads TGCGCCAGCAGCTCGGGACAACAGAACACCGGGGAGCTGTTTTTT.

The chain carries TRBV19 and TRBJ1-2; 11 nucleotides agree with TRBD1. This CDR3 is 16 amino acids long. J gave up 2 bases and V 4 bases, and 6 bases lay outside the gene matches. The germline gives CDR1 LNHDA, CDR2 SQIVND (reference sequence). The CDR3 DNA reads as TGTGCCAGTAGTAGACATAGGACAGGGGGCAACTATGGCTACACCTTC. This sequence encodes CASSRHRTGGNYGYTF.

Note on this clone: The sample carries other DNA sequences with the same CDR3. The genes are TRBV18 and TRBJ1-1, with 8 bases lining up with TRBD1. Germline V gene data show CDR1 as KGHSH and CDR2 as LQKENI. This CDR3 has 15 amino acids. The ends lost 1 base at V and 3 bases at J; junction bases unmatched: 4. CDR3 DNA: TGTGCCAGCTCACCACAGCAGGGGGCTGACACTGAAGCTTTCTTT. Translated: CASSPQQGADTEAFF.

V and J are TRBV5-5 and TRBJ2-1; 8 bases fit TRBD1. The V gene end was trimmed by 6 bases and the J gene end by 1 base; junction bases not matched to a gene: 6. CDR3 length: 15 amino acids. The germline gives CDR1 SGHKS, CDR2 YYEKEE (reference sequence). Here the CDR3 reads CASTLQGASYNEQFF. The CDR3 DNA reads as TGTGCCAGCACGCTCCAGGGGGCATCCTACAATGAGCAGTTCTTC.

The chain combines TRBV27 with TRBJ2-1; the D gene is possibly TRBD2 (6 bases). CDR1 and CDR2 (germline): MNHEY, SMNVEV (reference sequence). CDR3 length: 15 amino acids. V lost 2 bases and J 5 bases, leaving 13 bases between the germline ends. CDR3: CASSLRAGKNNEQFF. The CDR3 nucleotides are TGTGCCAGCAGTTTAAGGGCGGGAAAGAACAATGAGCAGTTCTTC.

This clone appeared once. This rearrangement joins TRBV19 to TRBJ2-3; unclear D gene. Germline loops: CDR1 LNHDA, CDR2 SQIVND (reference sequence). This CDR3 has 15 residues. The ends were cut back, 3 bases at V and 1 base at J, with 11 bases in the middle. The CDR3 DNA reads TGTGCCAGTAGTATTGGCGGAGCACGCACAGATACGCAGTATTTT. It translates to CASSIGGARTDTQYF.

This clone has just one count. J is TRBJ2-1 and V is TRBV11-1; 9 nucleotides align to TRBD1. With 10 bases clipped from V and 3 bases from J, the junction kept 10 bases outside the gene matches. The CDR3 totals 15 residues. Germline CDR1 and CDR2: SGHAT and FQDESV (reference sequence). DNA for the CDR3: TGTGCCACCCGGGAACAGACAGGGGGCTACAATGAGCAGTTCTTC. It specifies CATREQTGGYNEQFF.

The chain joins TRBV19 to TRBJ2-3, with 7 nucleotides matching TRBD1. The germline V gene encodes CDR1 LNHDA and CDR2 SQIVND (reference sequence). J gave up 6 bases and V 1 base, and 7 bases lay outside the gene matches. The CDR3 is 15 residues long. CDR3 protein: CASSIGQQGTDTQYF. The CDR3 DNA follows: TGTGCCAGTAGTATAGGCCAACAGGGGACCGATACGCAGTATTTT.

This chain uses TRBV2 with TRBJ1-2; D is ambiguous. V was cut by 3 bases and J by 6 bases, with 11 bases left in between. This CDR3 region has 13 residues. Germline CDR1 is SNHLY and CDR2 is FYNNEI. The CDR3 sequence: CASSDDTRNGYTF. The CDR3 DNA is TGTGCCAGCAGTGATGACACACGCAATGGCTACACCTTC. Combining the CDR3 with reference TRBV2 and TRBJ1-2 gives the whole variable domain EPEVTQTPSHQVTQMGQEVILRCVPISNHLYFYWYRQILGQKVEFLVSFYNNEISEKSEIFDDQFSVERPDGSNFTLKIRSTKLEDSAMYFCASSDDTRNGYTFGSGTRLTVV.

This sequence joins TRBV5-6 and TRBJ1-1; TRBD1 aligns across 8 bases. The germline V gene has CDR1 SGHDT and CDR2 YYEEEE. This CDR3 has 17 residues. V lost 4 bases and J lost 1; bases outside the gene matches: 12. The CDR3 coding sequence is TGTGCCAGCAGCCCGCGGGGGACAGGCGGCAGGAACACTGAAGCTTTCTTT. Translating it yields CASSPRGTGGRNTEAFF.

The DNA for the CDR3 is TGCAGCGTTGACCGAGACAGGGGTAATGAGCAGTTCTTC. Translating gives CSVDRDRGNEQFF. J is TRBJ2-1 and V is TRBV29-1; 8 bases are a match to TRBD1. The V segment lost 3 bases and the J segment 7 bases; nucleotides outside the gene matches: 5. This CDR3 contains 13 residues. Germline V gene data show CDR1 as SQVTM and CDR2 as ANQGSEA.

This clone has just a few counts. This sequence joins TRBV19 and TRBJ1-5; D possibly corresponds to TRBD1 (5 bases). The V gene's germline CDR1 is LNHDA and CDR2 SQIVND (reference sequence). Trimming left V 5 bases short and J 6 bases short, with 11 bases between. The CDR3 sequence is 13 residues long. CDR3 sequence reads: CASSQGWGQPQHF. In DNA form, the CDR3 reads TGTGCCAGTAGTCAGGGTTGGGGTCAGCCCCAGCATTTT.

The J gene is TRBJ1-1, the V gene TRBV21-1. TRBV21-1 is annotated as a pseudogene. This CDR3 has 17 residues. The CDR3 protein is CASSTNHGEGFVTEAFF. The CDR3 bases are TGTGCCAGCAGCACCAACCACGGGGAAGGGTTCGTCACTGAAGCTTTCTTT.

The gene calls are TRBV7-9 and TRBJ2-3; D uncertain. Trimming took off 3 bases at V and 7 bases at J, with 8 bases between the two ends. This CDR3 spans 12 amino acids. Germline values: CDR1 SEHNR, CDR2 FQNEAQ (reference sequence). The CDR3 sequence is CASSFGRNTQYF. CDR3 sequence (DNA): TGTGCCAGCAGCTTTGGGCGGAATACGCAGTATTTT. Full variable domain (missing parts from reference TRBV7-9 and TRBJ2-3): DTGVSQNPRHKITKRGQNVTFRCDPISEHNRLYWYRQTLGQGPEFLTYFQNEAQLEKSRLLSDRFSAERPKGSFSTLEIQRTEQGDSAMYLCASSFGRNTQYFGPGTRLTVL.

The chain carries TRBV5-1 and TRBJ2-3; the D gene is possibly TRBD1 (6 bases). The CDR3 covers 13 residues. Germline loops: CDR1 SGHRS, CDR2 YFSETQ. V was pared by 4 bases and J by 6 bases, with 12 bases between. CDR3 coding DNA: TGCGCCAGCAGCACAAAACAGGGCGATACGCAGTATTTT. This encodes CASSTKQGDTQYF.

The genes are TRBV27 and TRBJ2-2, with TRBD2 matching over 9 bases. Germline CDR1 reads MNHEY; CDR2 reads SMNVEV (reference sequence). This CDR3 comprises 17 residues. Trimming took 4 bases from V and 3 from J; bases not matched to a gene: 9. The DNA of the CDR3 is TGTGCCAGCAGTTCCTATAGCGGGAGAGCCCACACCGGGGAGCTGTTTTTT. It codes for CASSSYSGRAHTGELFF.

CDR3 DNA sequence: TGCGCCAGCAGGGGACAGGGCTCTGGAAACACCATATATTTT. This encodes CASRGQGSGNTIYF. This rearrangement joins TRBV5-1 to TRBJ1-3; 9 bases align to TRBD1. CDR1 and CDR2 from the germline V gene are SGHRS and YFSETQ. The V segment lost 5 bases and the J segment 0 bases; nucleotides outside the gene matches: 0. The CDR3 has 14 amino acids. Based on the CDR3 plus reference TRBV5-1 and TRBJ1-3, the full variable domain is KAGVTQTPRYLIKTRGQQVTLSCSPISGHRSVSWYQQTPGQGLQFLFEYFSETQRNKGNFPGRFSGRQFSNSRSEMNVSTLELGDSALYLCASRGQGSGNTIYFGEGSWLTVV.

J is TRBJ2-7 and V is TRBV5-1; 8 bases are shared with TRBD1. The V and J ends lost 4 bases and 0 bases, in that order; junction bases with no gene match: 3. Germline assignment: CDR1 SGHRS and CDR2 YFSETQ. The CDR3 consists of 14 residues. The CDR3 is CASSRGQASYEQYF. CDR3 in DNA: TGCGCCAGCAGCAGGGGACAGGCCTCCTACGAGCAGTACTTC.

V and J are TRBV7-2 and TRBJ2-7; D could derive from TRBD1 or TRBD2 (5 bases each). V lost 0 bases and J lost 3, with 12 bases in between. The CDR3 consists of 15 residues. The germline gives CDR1 SGHTA, CDR2 FQGNSA. This chain's CDR3 is CASSLAPGPIYEQYF. CDR3 coding DNA: TGTGCCAGCAGCTTAGCACCGGGACCCATCTACGAGCAGTACTTC.

The V gene is TRBV10-3, the J gene TRBJ1-1; unclear D gene. The CDR3 runs to 15 residues. CDR1 is ENHRY, CDR2 SYGVKD, per germline. With 6 bases removed from V and 4 bases from J, the gap between germline ends came to 18 bases. This CDR3 is CAIRGSDSSGTEAFF. The CDR3 nucleotides are TGTGCCATCAGGGGGTCAGATAGCTCGGGCACTGAAGCTTTCTTT.

The rearrangement joins TRBV25-1 to TRBJ2-2, with TRBD2 matching 8 bases. After removal of 1 base from V and 4 bases from J, the junction contained 5 bases not matched to a gene. The CDR3 loop spans 16 amino acids. The germline CDR1 and CDR2 sequences are MGHDK and SYGVNS. CDR3 residues: CASSEFDSGITGELFF. The CDR3 nucleotides read TGTGCCAGCAGTGAATTCGATAGCGGGATCACCGGGGAGCTGTTTTTT. Drawing the rest from reference TRBV25-1 and TRBJ2-2, the complete variable domain is EADIYQTPRYLVIGTGKKITLECSQTMGHDKMYWYQQDPGMELHLIHYSYGVNSTEKGDLSSESTVSRIRTEHFPLTLESARPSHTSQYLCASSEFDSGITGELFFGEGSRLTVL.

This clone has at least ten counts. The chain uses TRBV27 and TRBJ2-1, with 7 bases identical to TRBD2. Germline V CDR1 and CDR2: MNHEY, SMNVEV (reference sequence). J lost 9 bases, V lost 4 bases, and 6 bases had no gene match. This CDR3 comprises 13 residues. DNA of the CDR3: TGTGCCAGCAGTTCAGCGGGGCCCAGTGAGCAGTTCTTC. Its protein is CASSSAGPSEQFF.

This chain uses TRBV20-1 with TRBJ1-1; D is ambiguous. CDR1 and CDR2 from the germline V gene are DFQATT and SNEGSKA (reference sequence). The length of the CDR3 is 11 residues. Between the trimmed V and J ends, which lost 3 bases and 6 bases, there was a span of 8 bases. The CDR3 region has the DNA TGCAGTGCTAGTGAGTTTTCTGAAGCTTTCTTT. Amino acids: CSASEFSEAFF.

This clone came up a few times. The chain carries TRBV7-2 and TRBJ2-5, with TRBD2 identical over 8 bases. V trimming: 4 bases; J trimming: 9 bases; junction bases outside the gene matches: 1. From germline, CDR1 is SGHTA and CDR2 FQGNSA. This CDR3 spans 11 amino acids. DNA of the CDR3: TGTGCCAGCAGCTGGGGACTAGCCCAGTACTTC. Amino acids: CASSWGLAQYF.